This TCR beta chain was found in a study of cytomegalovirus exposure and HLA in healthy donors (dated by TCRdb to 2017 to 2019). Regarding the study in general: An earlier analysis of approximately 640 of the donors reported approximately 300 Gb of sequence data and around 110 million unique TCR beta sequences from about 200 million T cells. High-throughput TCR immunosequencing, statistical association of individual TCRs with disease status, and machine learning were combined to predict cytomegalovirus infection status. To study patterns of TCR occurrence, a later analysis re-analyzed previously published TCR beta repertoires from 700 or so donors and added high-resolution HLA genotyping. HLA typing included class I and class II loci at four-digit resolution. Among the roughly 390 genotyped donors, roughly 80% belonged to the genetic ancestry cluster associated with self-reported Caucasian donors. The study was designed to test whether signatures of past pathogen exposure could be identified by cataloging public T cell receptors. In the later analysis, no new phenotypic data were used to find candidate immune exposures; instead, reliance was placed on TCR beta sequences and their occurrence across donors. Every repertoire in the discovery cohort had been generated on one and the same sequencing platform. An earlier analysis of approximately 500 of the donors applied high-throughput TCR beta sequencing to assess whether each TCR beta V gene segment acted as functional or pseudogenic. Donor age, sex, ethnicity and CMV serostatus were compiled alongside the repertoire data. A later genetic analysis took genome-wide SNP genotypes for about 55% of the roughly 700 donors and used that subset as a discovery cohort. Using immunosequencing, the study profiled T cell repertoires from approximately 700 subjects and related those repertoires to cytomegalovirus serostatus. Roughly 300 gigabases of sequencing data and tens of millions of unique TCR sequences made up an early release that covered fewer than 650 HLA-typed donors. Typing coverage differed by locus: A, B, C, DRB1 and DQB1 were typed in roughly 629-630 donors, DQA1 in roughly 500, DPA1 in some 570, and DPB1 in approximately 450. Because of strong linkage in the cohort, a handful of DR-DQ haplotypes were treated as single units for association and clustering. Across some 400 genotyped donors of the cohort, an average of about 240,000 unique TCR beta nucleotide sequences per donor were sequenced, and roughly 18% of those sequences were non-productive. Along with the roughly 700-subject first cohort, a separate validation cohort of over a hundred different subjects was used.

The cohort comprised hundreds of healthy bone marrow donors. Cohort members were all nominally healthy when sampled, although unrecorded immune exposures were likely present. The donor was CMV seronegative and was included in the group of about 350 seronegative cohort members. A peripheral blood sample was collected from each donor, and TCR beta sequencing was performed on peripheral blood mononuclear cells. The Qiagen DNeasy Blood Extraction Kit was used to extract genomic DNA from the blood cell samples. Study-wide findings and limitations: A further reported finding was that TCR beta sequences accurately predicted the HLA-A and HLA-B alleles for most subjects in the first cohort. A later analysis reported that several top co-occurrence clusters appeared linked to parvovirus B19, influenza, CMV and Epstein-Barr virus. While some public TCRs were present in many individuals, most TCR sequences turned up only very rarely across donors. An earlier analysis of approximately 570 of the donors showed that most TCR beta V segments appeared in productive rearrangements either about 87% or about 30% of the time, which broadly matched IMGT annotations. Correlated functional status among segregating V segments might reflect linkage disequilibrium, but an unknown experimental factor could not be ruled out. The classifier was reported to diagnose cytomegalovirus status with high specificity and sensitivity in both the original cohort and the validation cohort. A total of about 150 TCR beta chains were listed by the study as associated with cytomegalovirus. The authors suggested that the approach could potentially be generalized to other disease states and immunological phenotypes. Compared with equally common non-associated chains, HLA-associated TCR beta chains in a later analysis were more clonally expanded and had lower generation probabilities. According to a later genetic analysis, donors in an Asian-associated ancestry cluster had fewer N-insertions in productive TCRs than the approximately 650-donor mean. A later genetic analysis associated a missense DCLRE1C variant with V-gene and J-gene trimming of TCR beta chains, and an independent cohort replicated the association. Some IMGT-functional V segments, including TRBV6-2 and TRBV6-3, could not be told apart with the 87-base-pair reads, so those segments were excluded. Assigning TCR associations to individual alleles was difficult when HLA alleles, especially DR and DQ, strongly co-occurred. In a later analysis, the rate of TCR association differed among HLA loci, with DRB1 alleles having the most associated TCRs and HLA-C alleles having the fewest. The sequencing pipeline was judged likely to have produced a cluster of highly shared sequence variants as a technical artifact. Roughly 15 rarely observed V segments, including chromosome 9 orphons, were excluded from the earlier analysis of about 610 of the donors because counts were too low. Sequencing depth was assumed to be roughly uniform across donors in the presence/absence analyses, though that assumption may not hold. Most CMV-associated TCR beta chains appeared to be HLA-restricted in a later analysis, and the HLA associations seemed to be driven largely by CMV exposure. HLA typing was unavailable for some donors at each locus, so association tests used only the typed subset. In vitro tests confirmed that a few of the cytomegalovirus-associated TCR beta chains recognize cytomegalovirus antigens. For the cohort, immune exposure information was limited to CMV serostatus. The cohort was sequenced for TCR beta chains only, and without alpha or paired-chain data the features that could be detected were limited. In a later analysis, some 17,000 TCR beta sequences were associated with specific HLA alleles at a false discovery rate of 0.05.

The protocol used for the library was the immunoSEQ multiplex PCR assay. For the multiplex PCR, a mixture combining 60 forward primers for TCR Vbeta segments and 13 reverse primers for TCR Jbeta segments was used. A multiplex PCR assay on genomic DNA amplified the CDR3 region of rearranged TCR beta genes. The amplified TCR beta libraries were sequenced on the Illumina HiSeq System as 87-base-pair reads. As for the original processing: A later analysis counted 65 million to 90 million unique TCR beta chains across the 666 repertoires, and some 11 million of these chains were shared by at least two donors. A nearest-neighbor algorithm error-corrected the raw reads and collapsed the reads into unique sequences, merging closely related sequences to remove PCR and sequencing errors. To assign V, D and J gene segments, CDR3 sequences were aligned to IMGT reference sequences. For a sequence to be retained, at least a six-nucleotide match to both a V gene segment and a J gene segment was required. Rearrangements were called productive when the CDR3 lacked stop codons and stayed in frame with V and J; all others were non-productive. CDR3 was defined by IMGT convention, running from the second conserved V-encoded cysteine to the conserved J-encoded phenylalanine. The earlier analysis of about 570 of the donors excluded any sequence lacking an unambiguous match to a single V gene segment. An earlier analysis of approximately 590 of the donors called V segments functional above 56.7% productive rearrangements and segregating when the between-donor standard deviation exceeded 5%. A statistical classification framework was built to diagnose cytomegalovirus status from the catalog of TCR beta chain sequences. In a later analysis, V and J genes were assigned by comparing TCR nucleotide sequences against IMGT/GENE-DB human TR gene sequences. The TCRdist pipeline was used in a later analysis to assign CDR3 sequences and most-parsimonious VDJ recombination scenarios. In a later analysis, each TCR beta chain was defined by its CDR3 amino acid sequence together with its V-gene family, and reads without a unique V-gene family were excluded. As a way to deal with suspected cross-contamination and a sequencing artifact, a later analysis dropped 450 to 600 nucleotide sequences that were highly shared and had low generation probability. In a later analysis, a clonal expansion index was calculated for each public chain from normalized within-repertoire ranks of inferred template counts. Generation probabilities in a later analysis came from a VDJ recombination model fitted to out-of-frame rearrangements, and those results were checked against IGoR. In a later analysis, TCR-TCR, TCR-HLA and TCR-CMV co-occurrence was scored with hypergeometric tests, and a repertoire-size bias correction was applied to TCR pairs. A later analysis estimated false discovery rates by permuting HLA or CMV assignments 20 times. In a later analysis, co-occurring TCRs were grouped with DBSCAN, and TCRdist sequence similarity was added when clustering was performed within HLA-allele-positive subsets. Repertoires with fewer than 30,000 or more than 120,000 public chains, plus five repertoires with anomalous nucleotide sharing, were excluded from co-occurrence clustering. TCRdb's version of the immuneACCESS table is confined to in-frame rearrangements and falls short of the full clone set. An unresolved V gene accounts for under half of the shortfall where checked; the remainder is of unknown origin. V, J and clone size derive from that table, while D and trimming were established from the DNA sequence. A total of tens of thousands of clones appear in this sample, around 83% of them only once. Around 4.5% of the sample comes from the top ten.

According to the germline V gene, CDR1 reads SGHRS and CDR2 reads YFSETQ. V is clipped by 0 bases and J by 3 bases, and the sequence between their germline boundaries is 7 bases long. The CDR3 numbers 13 residues from cysteine through phenylalanine. Just the 39-base CDR3 DNA is kept, in frame starting at base 1. As to this clone: The antigen it binds to is not known. Qualities for individual bases were not recorded, and no much larger clone is one base off.

Sequencing was performed on PBMCs. The chain couples TRBV5-1 to TRBJ2-7; too little of a D gene remains to name it. The TCR was taken from a man younger than 40 in good health and CMV-seronegative. The encoded CDR3 is CASSLGGNYEQYF. In nucleotides, the sequence is TGCGCCAGCAGCTTGGGCGGAAACTACGAGCAGTACTTC. The full variable domain, completed from the reference TRBV5-1 and TRBJ2-7 proteins outside the CDR3, reads KAGVTQTPRYLIKTRGQQVTLSCSPISGHRSVSWYQQTPGQGLQFLFEYFSETQRNKGNFPGRFSGRQFSNSRSEMNVSTLELGDSALYLCASSLGGNYEQYFGPGTRLTVT.